This T cell receptor beta chain came from a study of T cells after yellow fever vaccination. The CDR3 runs to 18 residues. V lost 1 base to trimming and J lost 5 bases; unmatched junction nucleotides: 11. Germline lookup yields CDR1 SNHLY and CDR2 FYNNEI. This clonotype was seen many times. Its target is unknown. Study-level findings and limits: Post-booster samples contained most primary-vaccination clones (nearly 98% CD4, around 90% CD8). Peaking faster, on day 5 versus 15, the secondary response was nonetheless weaker. Contaminating bulk clonotypes could be abundant in FACS-sorted repertoires.

5'RACE template switching generated TCR cDNA, adding a universal primer site and UMIs. TCRdb called the 5' RACE reads again in MiXCR, with one record for every CDR3 protein. The table records under 95,000 distinct CDR3 sequences, around 7.9% of them present only once. This chain joins TRBV2 and TRBJ2-1; TRBD2 aligns across 10 bases. This clonotype was obtained from a man aged 18 to 29 who received the YFV17D yellow fever vaccine. Here the sequenced sample was CD8+ T cells sorted from PBMCs, taken around 10 days after the first yellow fever vaccination. The CDR3 coding sequence is TGTGCCAGCAGTGAAGACCCCCCCTTAGCGGGAGGTCACAATGAGCAGTTCTTC. Protein product: CASSEDPPLAGGHNEQFF.